The 19 T cell receptor beta chains given below trace back to one sample, sequenced in a study of T cell repertoires in cytomegalovirus infection. TCRdb re-analysed the reads in MiXCR, keeping a single row per CDR3 protein. The sample holds fewer than 700,000 distinct CDR3 sequences; 20% to 25% are singletons and the top ten take 6.5% to 10%. Sequencing input: CD8+ T cells from PBMCs. All receptors come from a human donor in good health (CMV status not recorded). Some clones in this sample may be carry-over from other donors' samples.

This clonotype was seen at least ten times. The rearrangement joins TRBV7-6 to TRBJ2-1, with 8 nucleotides matching TRBD1. The germline V gene has CDR1 SGHVS and CDR2 FNYEAQ. Trimming removed 0 bases from V and 8 bases from J; junction bases left unmatched: 9. This CDR3 spans 16 amino acids. The CDR3 bases are TGTGCCAGCAGCTTAGCGGGACAGGCCCCAGTCCATGAGCAGTTCTTC. The encoded protein is CASSLAGQAPVHEQFF.

The J gene is TRBJ1-2, the V gene TRBV20-1; D is possibly TRBD1 (6 bases). Germline CDR1 is DFQATT and CDR2 is SNEGSKA (reference sequence). V was shortened by 5 bases and J by 10 bases, with 20 bases between the two germline ends. The CDR3 contains 13 residues. The CDR3 DNA is TGCAGTGCTCCGGGGGGGCAGGGCCCTGACTACACCTTC. This gives the protein CSAPGGQGPDYTF.

This clonotype was picked up a small number of times. J is TRBJ2-1 and V is TRBV4-1; tentatively, D is TRBD1 (6 bases). CDR1 and CDR2 from the germline V gene are MGHRA and YSYEKL. V lost 0 bases to trimming and J lost 7 bases, with 13 bases between them. CDR3 length: 15 residues. Here the CDR3 DNA reads TGCGCCAGCAGCCAAGATGGGGGCAGGGCGAATGAGCAGTTCTTC. Protein product: CASSQDGGRANEQFF.

V is TRBV10-3 and J is TRBJ2-7; tentatively, D is TRBD1 or TRBD2 (5 bases each). The CDR3 has 11 residues. V was clipped by 6 bases and J by 2 bases, with 5 bases between them. Germline-derived CDR1 and CDR2 are ENHRY and SYGVKD. The CDR3 DNA is TGTGCCATCAGGGGACCCTACGAGCAGTACTTC. It codes for CAIRGPYEQYF.

This clonotype was seen a single time. The chain links TRBV6-2 or TRBV6-3 to TRBJ2-5; 11 bases agree with TRBD2. This CDR3 contains 16 residues. V dropped 6 bases and J dropped 1; count of bases not matched to a gene: 7. Germline assignment: CDR1 MNHEY and CDR2 SVGEGT. DNA for the CDR3: TGTGCCAGCAGACCTCTAGCGGGGGGCCCCCAAGAGACCCAGTACTTC. Translating gives CASRPLAGGPQETQYF.

V usage is TRBV29-1 and J usage is TRBJ2-2, with 9 bases lining up with TRBD1. This CDR3 spans 14 amino acids. The junction had 6 bases not matched to a gene; V was cut back by 5 bases and J by 5 bases. Germline CDR1 is SQVTM and CDR2 is ANQGSEA. This CDR3 reads CSVLGQGTTGELFF. CDR3 nucleotide sequence: TGCAGCGTTTTGGGACAGGGAACAACCGGGGAGCTGTTTTTT.

This clonotype was seen a handful of times. This chain uses TRBV19 with TRBJ1-1; 9 bases are a match to TRBD1. The V and J ends lost 3 bases and 5 bases, in that order; junction bases with no gene match: 1. Germline loops: CDR1 LNHDA, CDR2 SQIVND (reference sequence). The CDR3 spans 13 residues. The CDR3 sequence: CASSIGQGTEAFF. Written as DNA, the CDR3 is TGTGCCAGTAGTATCGGACAGGGGACTGAAGCTTTCTTT.

This clonotype occurred once. It may be a read error: a sequence one base away is much more abundant. DNA of the CDR3: TGTGCCAGCAGCACAGGCAGGGTTGGGAACTATGGCTACACCTTC. It translates to CASSTGRVGNYGYTF. The V and J genes are TRBV7-2 and TRBJ1-2; possible D gene TRBD1, 5 bases. V lost 5 bases and J lost 2, with 15 bases in between. The CDR3 contains 15 residues. Per the germline V gene, CDR1 is SGHTA and CDR2 is FQGNSA.

Ten or more counts support this clonotype. This CDR3 is CASSTDRSQWYYTF. CDR3 coding DNA: TGTGCCAGCAGCACAGACAGGTCTCAATGGTACTACACCTTC. This chain uses TRBV7-2 with TRBJ1-2, with D maybe TRBD1 (6 bases). The CDR3 is 14 amino acids. Germline values: CDR1 SGHTA, CDR2 FQGNSA. Trimming cost V 5 bases and J 10 bases, with 20 bases left between them. The variable domain in full, completed from reference TRBV7-2 and TRBJ1-2, reads GAGVSQSPSNKVTEKGKDVELRCDPISGHTALYWYRQSLGQGLEFLIYFQGNSAPDKSGLPSDRFSAERTGGSVSTLTIQRTQQEDSAVYLCASSTDRSQWYYTFGSGTRLTVV.

This clonotype was seen repeatedly, ten times or more. CDR3: CASSLARTTEAFF. For the CDR3, the DNA is TGTGCCAGCAGTTTGGCCCGGACCACTGAAGCTTTCTTT. The rearrangement uses TRBV12-3 or TRBV12-4 and TRBJ1-1; D remains unclear. The CDR3 has 13 residues. Trimming cost V 3 bases and J 4 bases, with 9 bases left between them.

Points on this clonotype: Given a much more abundant clone one base away, this may be a read error. The chain recombines TRBV2 with TRBJ2-3; TRBD2 agrees at 15 bases. The junction had 12 bases not matched to a gene; V was cut back by 10 bases and J by 4 bases. The CDR3 is 17 amino acids. Germline lookup yields CDR1 SNHLY and CDR2 FYNNEI. CDR3 sequence reads: CANIPGLAGGNSDTQYF. The DNA of the CDR3 is TGTGCCAACATACCGGGACTAGCGGGGGGAAATTCAGATACGCAGTATTTT.

This clonotype was observed once. The chain recombines TRBV5-5 with TRBJ2-1; D possibly uses TRBD1 or TRBD2 (5 bases each). The CDR3 contains 15 residues. Germline V gene lookup returns CDR1 SGHKS and CDR2 YYEKEE (reference sequence). The germline V and J ends were trimmed by 3 bases and 3 bases, with 13 bases remaining between them. The CDR3 spells CASSSRGDGYNEQFF. DNA of the CDR3: TGTGCCAGCAGCTCTCGAGGGGATGGCTACAATGAGCAGTTCTTC.

As regards this clonotype: Germline is not matched at one junction end, which may reflect a read error. This sequence joins TRBV7-8 and TRBJ2-2; no reliable D call. Germline assignment: CDR1 SGHVS and CDR2 FQNEAQ. This CDR3 is 13 amino acids long. The CDR3 loop is CVSSLRPAGELFF. The DNA for the CDR3 is TGTGTCAGCAGCTTAAGACCTGCCGGGGAGCTGTTTTTT.

This clonotype was seen repeatedly, ten times or more. The J gene is TRBJ2-1, the V gene TRBV7-2; perhaps TRBD1 as D (5 bases). The CDR3 sequence is 14 residues long. The V and J ends lost 4 bases and 6 bases respectively, with 13 bases between them. Germline CDR1 and CDR2: SGHTA and FQGNSA. Here the CDR3 reads CASSSQVQANEQFF. CDR3 bases: TGTGCCAGCAGCTCCCAGGTACAGGCCAATGAGCAGTTCTTC. Based on the CDR3 plus reference TRBV7-2 and TRBJ2-1, the full variable domain is GAGVSQSPSNKVTEKGKDVELRCDPISGHTALYWYRQSLGQGLEFLIYFQGNSAPDKSGLPSDRFSAERTGGSVSTLTIQRTQQEDSAVYLCASSSQVQANEQFFGPGTRLTVL.

The J gene is TRBJ1-6, the V gene TRBV28; D uncertain. V shed 7 bases and J shed 9 bases, with 16 bases lying between them. The germline V gene encodes CDR1 MDHEN and CDR2 SYDVKM. The CDR3 extends over 14 amino acids. The chain's CDR3 is CASTMINGISPLHF. In DNA form, the CDR3 reads TGTGCCAGCACAATGATAAACGGCATTTCACCCCTCCACTTT.

This chain joins TRBV2 and TRBJ1-2; perhaps TRBD1 as D (5 bases). V was cut by 3 bases and J by 8 bases, with 31 bases left in between. CDR1 SNHLY and CDR2 FYNNEI come from the germline V gene. This CDR3 comprises 19 residues. The CDR3 loop reads CASSDPSTPDGHPGRGYTF. CDR3 nucleotide sequence: TGTGCCAGCAGTGATCCCTCCACCCCTGACGGACATCCTGGCAGAGGCTACACCTTC.

V gene TRBV5-6 combines with J gene TRBJ2-5; weak D call: TRBD2 (5 bases). The CDR3 length is 14 residues. Germline lookup yields CDR1 SGHDT and CDR2 YYEEEE. V was trimmed by 4 bases and J by 5 bases, leaving 15 bases between them. CDR3: CASSTLAFGETQYF. The CDR3 bases are TGTGCCAGCAGCACTCTAGCATTCGGGGAGACCCAGTACTTC.

The chain recombines TRBV6-2 or TRBV6-3 with TRBJ2-7; D is possibly TRBD1 (5 bases). Germline-derived CDR1 and CDR2 are MNHEY and SVGEGT. The CDR3 has 16 amino acids. V lost 4 bases and J 0 bases, leaving 16 bases between the germline ends. The CDR3 is CASSSAQRQSSYEQYV. The CDR3 bases are TGTGCCAGCAGTTCGGCGCAAAGACAGTCCTCCTACGAGCAGTACGTC.

This chain uses TRBV20-1 with TRBJ1-2, with TRBD1 identical over 9 bases. This CDR3 spans 17 amino acids. CDR1 and CDR2 from the germline V gene are DFQATT and SNEGSKA (reference sequence). J was trimmed by 6 bases and V by 0 bases; bases with no gene match: 14. DNA of the CDR3: TGCAGTGCTAGAGATAGGGGACAGGGTATTTTGGAGGATGGCTACACCTTC. As protein: CSARDRGQGILEDGYTF.